What follows are 10 T cell receptor beta chains derived from one specimen sequenced in a study of identical twins (dated by TCRdb to the mid-2010s). Library prep was done by 5' RACE. TCRdb lists the instrument as Illumina HiSeq 2000. TCRdb cleaned the public reads at Q25 with fastp, built clones with MiXCR and kept in-frame beta chains. Rows with a matching CDR3 protein are joined into one entry that keeps the most common DNA and genes. For this sample there are roughly 490,000 distinct CDR3 sequences; 13% to 15% appear just once. The ten biggest clones cover 0.98% of the sample. These data also featured in a second study, about yellow fever vaccine responses in identical twins.

Sequencing used CD4+ T cells sorted from blood. Source of these receptors: a woman in her late teens or twenties in good health.

The V call is TRBV6-2 or TRBV6-3, the J call TRBJ2-1; the match to TRBD2 covers 10 bases. V was clipped by 11 bases and J by 7 bases; unmatched bases: 5. The CDR3 is 12 residues long. Germline values: CDR1 MNHEY, CDR2 SVGEGT. CDR3 protein: CAGGLAKNEQFF. In DNA form, the CDR3 reads TGTGCCGGGGGACTAGCGAAAAATGAGCAGTTCTTC.

This clonotype occurred a few times. This chain uses TRBV29-1 with TRBJ2-1, with D uncertain. Trimming removed 3 bases from V and 10 bases from J, with 13 bases in between. CDR3 size: 12 residues. CDR1 and CDR2 from the germline V gene are SQVTM and ANQGSEA. The CDR3 reads CSVDWQPLEQFF. CDR3 bases: TGCAGCGTTGATTGGCAGCCTCTCGAGCAGTTCTTC.

The chain recombines TRBV5-5 with TRBJ1-2; no firm D call. The V and J ends lost 6 bases and 2 bases respectively, with 14 bases between them. The CDR3 is made up of 14 amino acids. The germline V gene encodes CDR1 SGHKS and CDR2 YYEKEE (reference sequence). The CDR3 protein is CASNRRKGNYGYTF. CDR3 nucleotide sequence: TGTGCCAGCAACCGGAGAAAAGGGAACTATGGCTACACCTTC.

This clonotype was recorded a few times. The chain uses TRBV7-2 and TRBJ1-2, with 7 bases lining up with TRBD1. Trimming at V came to 5 bases and at J to 4 bases, leaving 7 bases not matched to a gene. CDR1 is SGHTA, CDR2 FQGNSA, per germline. The CDR3 sequence is 14 residues long. The CDR3 region has the DNA TGTGCCAGCAGCCCTCGGGACAGTATCTATGGCTACACCTTC. Residues: CASSPRDSIYGYTF.

A single count supports this clonotype. This rearrangement joins TRBV20-1 to TRBJ2-7; 13 positions agree with TRBD2. Losses at the gene ends were 6 bases for V and 2 bases for J; bases not matched to a gene: 7. The CDR3 is made up of 15 amino acids. Germline V gene data show CDR1 as DFQATT and CDR2 as SNEGSKA (reference sequence). The CDR3 loop reads CSAVRGLAGPYEQYF. DNA for the CDR3: TGCAGTGCCGTCCGGGGACTAGCGGGGCCCTACGAGCAGTACTTC.

This clonotype was detected many times. The chain has TRBV5-1 and TRBJ2-1; weak D call: TRBD2 (6 bases). V lost 0 bases and J 4 bases, leaving 11 bases between the germline ends. The CDR3 is 15 amino acids. Germline V gene lookup returns CDR1 SGHRS and CDR2 YFSETQ. The CDR3 bases are TGCGCCAGCAGCTTGGCCGGGAGTGAATACAATGAGCAGTTCTTC. Residues: CASSLAGSEYNEQFF.

CDR3 residues: CSARAPGRRTGELFF. The CDR3 nucleotides are TGCAGTGCTAGAGCCCCGGGACGAAGGACCGGGGAGCTGTTTTTT. This chain uses TRBV20-1 with TRBJ2-2; tentatively, D is TRBD1 or TRBD2 (5 bases each). Trimming shortened V by 1 base and J by 5 bases, and 14 bases separated the two germline ends. The CDR3 extends over 15 amino acids. Germline V CDR1 and CDR2: DFQATT, SNEGSKA (reference sequence).

The chain combines TRBV20-1 with TRBJ1-5; D is uncertain. V lost 2 bases, J lost 7 bases, and 9 bases lay in between. This CDR3 has 12 residues. CDR1 is DFQATT and CDR2 is SNEGSKA in the germline V gene (reference sequence). The CDR3 protein is CSARPVSQPQHF. The CDR3 DNA reads as TGCAGTGCTAGACCCGTCAGCCAGCCCCAGCATTTT.

The chain is built from TRBV12-3 or TRBV12-4 and TRBJ2-3, with D perhaps TRBD1 (6 bases). The germline V and J ends were trimmed by 3 bases and 4 bases, with 11 bases remaining between them. There are 14 residues in the CDR3. The CDR3 protein is CASSFLTGSDTQYF. The CDR3 DNA reads TGTGCCAGCAGTTTTCTTACAGGGTCAGATACGCAGTATTTT.

This clonotype was detected ten times or more. The CDR3 nucleotides read TGCAGCGCCGGGAACACTGAAGCTTTCTTT. It specifies CSAGNTEAFF. The chain has TRBV29-1 and TRBJ1-1; no reliable D call. The length of the CDR3 is 10 residues. Germline CDR1 reads SQVTM; CDR2 reads ANQGSEA. Trimming shortened V by 7 bases and J by 1 base, and 4 bases separated the two germline ends.